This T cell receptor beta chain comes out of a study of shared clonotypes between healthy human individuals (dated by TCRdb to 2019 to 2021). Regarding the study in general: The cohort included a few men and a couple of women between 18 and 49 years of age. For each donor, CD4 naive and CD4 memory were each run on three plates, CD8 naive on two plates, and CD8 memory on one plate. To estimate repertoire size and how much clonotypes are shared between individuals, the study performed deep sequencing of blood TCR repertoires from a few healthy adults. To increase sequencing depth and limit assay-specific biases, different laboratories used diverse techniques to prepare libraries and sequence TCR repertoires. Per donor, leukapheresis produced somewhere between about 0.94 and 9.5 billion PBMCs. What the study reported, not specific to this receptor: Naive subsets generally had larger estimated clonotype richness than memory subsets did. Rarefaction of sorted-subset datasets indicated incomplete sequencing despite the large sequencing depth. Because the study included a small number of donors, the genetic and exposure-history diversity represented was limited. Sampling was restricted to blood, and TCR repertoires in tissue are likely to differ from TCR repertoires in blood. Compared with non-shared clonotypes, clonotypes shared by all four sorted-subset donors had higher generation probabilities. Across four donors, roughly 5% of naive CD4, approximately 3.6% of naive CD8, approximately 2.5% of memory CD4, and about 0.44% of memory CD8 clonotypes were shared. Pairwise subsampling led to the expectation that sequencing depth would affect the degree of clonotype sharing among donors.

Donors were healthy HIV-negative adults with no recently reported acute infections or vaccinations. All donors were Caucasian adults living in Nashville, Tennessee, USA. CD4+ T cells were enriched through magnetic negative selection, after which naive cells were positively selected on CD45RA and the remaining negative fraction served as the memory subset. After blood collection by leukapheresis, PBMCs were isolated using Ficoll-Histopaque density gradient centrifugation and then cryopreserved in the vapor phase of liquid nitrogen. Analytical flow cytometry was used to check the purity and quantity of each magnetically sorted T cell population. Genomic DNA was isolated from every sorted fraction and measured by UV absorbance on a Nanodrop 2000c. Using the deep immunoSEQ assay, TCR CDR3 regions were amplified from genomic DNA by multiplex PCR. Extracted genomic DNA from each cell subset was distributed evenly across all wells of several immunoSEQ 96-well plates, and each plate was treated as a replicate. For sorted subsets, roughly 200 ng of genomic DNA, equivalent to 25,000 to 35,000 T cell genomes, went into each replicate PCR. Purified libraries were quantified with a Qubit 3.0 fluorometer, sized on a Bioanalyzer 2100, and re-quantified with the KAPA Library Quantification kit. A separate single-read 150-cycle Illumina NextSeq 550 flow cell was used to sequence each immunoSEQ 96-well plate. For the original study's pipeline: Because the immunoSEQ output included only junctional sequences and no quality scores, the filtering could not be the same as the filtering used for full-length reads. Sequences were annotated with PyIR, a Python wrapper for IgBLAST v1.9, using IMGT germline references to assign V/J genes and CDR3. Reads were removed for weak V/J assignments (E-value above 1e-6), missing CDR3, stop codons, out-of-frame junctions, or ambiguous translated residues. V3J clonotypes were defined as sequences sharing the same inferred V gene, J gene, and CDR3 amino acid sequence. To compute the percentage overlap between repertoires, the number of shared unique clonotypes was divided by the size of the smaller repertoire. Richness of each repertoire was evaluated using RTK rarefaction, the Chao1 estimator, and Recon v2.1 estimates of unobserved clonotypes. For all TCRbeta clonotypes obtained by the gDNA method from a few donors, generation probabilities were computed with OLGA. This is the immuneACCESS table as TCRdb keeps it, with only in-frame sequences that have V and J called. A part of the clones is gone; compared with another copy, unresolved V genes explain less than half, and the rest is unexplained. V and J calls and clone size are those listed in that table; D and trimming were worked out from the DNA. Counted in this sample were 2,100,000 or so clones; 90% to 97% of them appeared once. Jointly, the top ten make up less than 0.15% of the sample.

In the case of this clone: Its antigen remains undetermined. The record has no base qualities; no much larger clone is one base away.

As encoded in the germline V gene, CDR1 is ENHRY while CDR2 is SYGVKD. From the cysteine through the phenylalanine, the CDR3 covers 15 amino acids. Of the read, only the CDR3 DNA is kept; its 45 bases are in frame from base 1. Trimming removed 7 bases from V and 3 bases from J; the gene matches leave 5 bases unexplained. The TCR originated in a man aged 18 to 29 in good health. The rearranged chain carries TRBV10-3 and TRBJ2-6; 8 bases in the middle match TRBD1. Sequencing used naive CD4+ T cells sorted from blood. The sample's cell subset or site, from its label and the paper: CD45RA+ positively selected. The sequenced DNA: TGTGCCATCAAAGCAGGGGGCGATGGGGCCAACGTCCTGACTTTC. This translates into CAIKAGGDGANVLTF.